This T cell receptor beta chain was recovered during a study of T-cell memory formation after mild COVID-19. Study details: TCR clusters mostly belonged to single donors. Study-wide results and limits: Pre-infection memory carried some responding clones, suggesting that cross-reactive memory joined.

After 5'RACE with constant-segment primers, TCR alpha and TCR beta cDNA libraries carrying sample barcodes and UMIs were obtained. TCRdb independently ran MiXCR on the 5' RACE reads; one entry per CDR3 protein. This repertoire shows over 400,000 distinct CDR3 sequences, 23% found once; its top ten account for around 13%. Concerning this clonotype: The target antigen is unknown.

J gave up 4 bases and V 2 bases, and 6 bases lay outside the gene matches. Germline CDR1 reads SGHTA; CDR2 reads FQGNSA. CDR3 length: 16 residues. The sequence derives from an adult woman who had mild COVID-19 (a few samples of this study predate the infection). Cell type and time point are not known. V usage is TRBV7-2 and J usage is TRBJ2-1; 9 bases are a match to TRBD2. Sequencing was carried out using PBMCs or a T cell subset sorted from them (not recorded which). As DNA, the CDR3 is TGTGCCAGCAGCTTAATCCTTAGCGGGAGATACAATGAGCAGTTCTTC. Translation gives CASSLILSGRYNEQFF.